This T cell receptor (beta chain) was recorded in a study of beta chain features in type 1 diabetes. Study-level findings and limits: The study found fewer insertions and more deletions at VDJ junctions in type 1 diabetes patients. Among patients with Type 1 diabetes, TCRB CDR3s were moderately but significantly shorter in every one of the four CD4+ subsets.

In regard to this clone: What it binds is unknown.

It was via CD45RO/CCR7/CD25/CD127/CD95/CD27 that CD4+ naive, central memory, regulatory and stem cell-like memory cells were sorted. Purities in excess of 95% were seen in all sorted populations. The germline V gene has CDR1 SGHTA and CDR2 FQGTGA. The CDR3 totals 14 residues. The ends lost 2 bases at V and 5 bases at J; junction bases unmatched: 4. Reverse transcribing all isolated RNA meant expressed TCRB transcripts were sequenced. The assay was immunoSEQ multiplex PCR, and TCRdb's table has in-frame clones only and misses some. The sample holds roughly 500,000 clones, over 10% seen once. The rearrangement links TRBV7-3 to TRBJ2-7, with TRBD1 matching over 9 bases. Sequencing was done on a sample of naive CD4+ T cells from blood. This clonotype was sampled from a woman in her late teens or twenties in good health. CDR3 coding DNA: TGTGCCAGCAGCTTAGAGGGACAGGGCGACGAGCAGTACTTC. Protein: CASSLEGQGDEQYF.